This T cell receptor beta chain was recorded in a study of blood T cell repertoires in COVID-19. Across the study: Sites across the United States, Italy and Spain contributed samples from acute and convalescent COVID-19. T cells, B-cell-depleted T cells, or PBMCs supplied cDNA or gDNA.

Authors' data handling: Cell counts per sample came from amplifying reference gene primers. Using immunoSEQ multiplex PCR, the repertoire was profiled, and TCRdb retains in-frame clones only, with some absent. V, J and clone size were drawn from that table, and D and trimming were deduced from the DNA. Of around 94,000 clones listed, just under 95% were seen once; the top ten hold around 1.9%. The CDR3 runs 12 residues. Germline V gene data show CDR1 as SGHNT and CDR2 as YENEEA. V was cut by 5 bases and J by 3 bases, with 7 bases left in between. Patients in Seattle were enrolled during active infection, then followed longitudinally.

Sequencing was carried out using peripheral blood. This receptor was obtained from a woman aged 45-65 years with COVID-19, enrolled during active disease. The chain couples TRBV11-3 to TRBJ1-1, with a tentative D call TRBD1 (5 bases). CDR3 sequence reads: CASSRGDTEAFF. The CDR3, as DNA: TGTGCCAGCAGCCGGGGGGACACTGAAGCTTTCTTT.